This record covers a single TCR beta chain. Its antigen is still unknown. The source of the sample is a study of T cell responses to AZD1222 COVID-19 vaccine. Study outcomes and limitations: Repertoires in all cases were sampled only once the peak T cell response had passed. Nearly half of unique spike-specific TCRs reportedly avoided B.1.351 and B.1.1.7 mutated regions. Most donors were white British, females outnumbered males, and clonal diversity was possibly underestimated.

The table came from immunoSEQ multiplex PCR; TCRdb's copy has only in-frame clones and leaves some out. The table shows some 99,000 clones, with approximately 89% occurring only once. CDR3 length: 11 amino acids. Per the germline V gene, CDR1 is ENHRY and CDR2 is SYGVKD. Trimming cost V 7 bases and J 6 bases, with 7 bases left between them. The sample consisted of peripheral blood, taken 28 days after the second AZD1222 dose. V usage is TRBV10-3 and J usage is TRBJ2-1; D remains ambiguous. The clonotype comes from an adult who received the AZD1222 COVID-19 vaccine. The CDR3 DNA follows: TGTGCCATCACTCAGGCCAATGAGCAGTTCTTC. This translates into CAITQANEQFF.